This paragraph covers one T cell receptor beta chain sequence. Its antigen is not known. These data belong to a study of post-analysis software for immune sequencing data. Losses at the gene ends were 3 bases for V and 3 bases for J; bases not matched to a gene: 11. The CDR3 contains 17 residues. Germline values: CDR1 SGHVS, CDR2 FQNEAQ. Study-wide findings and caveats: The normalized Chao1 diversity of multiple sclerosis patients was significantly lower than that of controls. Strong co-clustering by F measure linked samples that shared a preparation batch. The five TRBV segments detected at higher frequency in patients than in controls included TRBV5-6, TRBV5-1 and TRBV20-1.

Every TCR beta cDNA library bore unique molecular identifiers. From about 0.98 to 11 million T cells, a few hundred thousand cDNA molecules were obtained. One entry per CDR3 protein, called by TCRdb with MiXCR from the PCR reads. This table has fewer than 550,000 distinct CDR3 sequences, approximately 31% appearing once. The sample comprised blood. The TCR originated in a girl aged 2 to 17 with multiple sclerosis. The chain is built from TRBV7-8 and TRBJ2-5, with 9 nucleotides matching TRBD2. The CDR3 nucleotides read TGTGCCAGCAGCTTGCCAGGACTAGCGCAACATAAAGAGACCCAGTACTTC. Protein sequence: CASSLPGLAQHKETQYF.